This is a list of T cell receptor beta chains from one sample in a study of blood T cell repertoires in COVID-19. Profiling relied on immunoSEQ multiplex PCR, and the TCRdb table lists in-frame clones only, not all of them. The sample holds some 150,000 clones, over 70% seen once. The specimen sequenced was peripheral blood. Receptors originate from a man aged 45-65 years with active or convalescent COVID-19. Each CDR3 is given with its conserved first and last residue. The order of the fields is clone size, V gene, J gene, CDR3 protein. Size tells how often a clone was seen (once, few, many) or the class of an expanded clone, and some rows leave it out.

NA	TRBV10-3	TRBJ2-1	CAIKLQREGWDEQFF
NA	TRBV5-4	TRBJ2-3	CASSPSTGLAGMGSTDTQYF
few	TRBV6-5	TRBJ2-3	CASRQQMARDTQYF
NA	TRBV9	TRBJ2-1	CASSEGYEQFF
once	TRBV14	TRBJ1-2	CASSQAHSKPREGGYTF
NA	TRBV2	TRBJ2-3	CASSGAGLAGVPDTQYF
few	TRBV18	TRBJ1-1	CASSPPSAGRMNTEAFF
few	TRBV19	TRBJ1-5	CASGYWPQHF
NA	TRBV27	TRBJ1-1	CASSLSRTGYHTEAFF
NA	TRBV19	TRBJ2-5	CASSIEARGMETQYF
NA	TRBV28	TRBJ1-5	CASSQNQPQHF
few	TRBV9	TRBJ2-7	CASSAWTGDEQYF
NA	TRBV15	TRBJ2-1	CATSRDGLADDNEQFF
NA	TRBV29-1	TRBJ2-3	CSVAREEDTQYF
NA	TRBV29-1	TRBJ1-6	CSVETGGDSPLHF
NA	TRBV2	TRBJ2-7	CASSEGLLFSYEQYF
NA	TRBV4-2	TRBJ2-1	CASSQVTSGSGSYNEQFF
NA	TRBV27	TRBJ2-5	CASSYSSGRLQETQYF
NA	TRBV14	TRBJ2-3	CASSATLAGYNTQYF
NA	TRBV12-3/TRBV12-4	TRBJ1-5	CASSRGGNQPQHF
NA	TRBV19	TRBJ1-3	CASSSDRLSGNTIYF
NA	TRBV28	TRBJ2-1	CASSFQGWNEQFF
NA	TRBV7-2	TRBJ2-2	CASSPPAGVLNTGELFF